This T cell receptor beta chain derives from a study of immune evolution from preneoplasia to lung adenocarcinoma (dated by TCRdb to about 2021). At the level of the whole study: No AAH lesions showed HLA loss of heterozygosity, compared with 7% of AIS, around 16% of MIA and about a third of ADC lesions. The study combined immune gene expression, TCR sequencing and multiplex immunofluorescence to profile immune contexture across lung adenocarcinoma precursors and invasive adenocarcinoma. Resected precursor lesions (AAH, AIS, MIA) and invasive adenocarcinomas were compared with paired morphologically normal lung tissue. The sample size depended on which specimens were available, not on a prior power calculation. The immune data were integrated with whole exome sequencing and methylation data from the same cohort of nodules. In total, the cohort included 53 patients with pulmonary nodules, all of whom underwent surgical resection. A total of some 51 patients contributed TCR sequencing data. According to the study, over a hundred samples were used for TCR sequencing. POLYSOLVER was used to infer Class I HLA alleles from exome data, and LOHHLA was used to detect allele-specific HLA loss.

This clone was counted a single time. What antigen it recognizes has not been identified. Per-base qualities were not stored, and no clone one base away is much larger. Using the immunoSEQ hsTCRbeta Kit, TCR beta CDR3 regions were sequenced from DNA. The study's own analysis went as follows. TCR sequencing data were analysed with the ImmunoSEQ Analyzer. T cell clonality was calculated on productive rearrangements as 1 minus Pielou's evenness. T cell diversity was measured with the inverse Simpson index on productive templates. T cell density was expressed as TCR beta template counts normalized to usable DNA, with usable DNA estimated by amplifying and sequencing housekeeping genes. Two-sided Kruskal-Wallis tests were used to compare TCR metrics across histologic stages. The clones in this table, taken by TCRdb from immuneACCESS, are in-frame only. Not every clone is retained; where verified, under half of the shortfall comes from an unresolved V gene, and the cause of the rest is unknown. That table supplies the V and J calls and clone size; D and trimming were determined from the DNA. Present in this sample are around 2,500 clones, around 80% of which were seen just once. Jointly, the top ten make up approximately 10% of the sample.

Broad study findings and their caveats: T cell clonality was highest in KRAS-mutant nodules compared with EGFR-mutant or double wild-type lesions. All patients were from Japan and China, so applicability to Western populations was uncertain. Clonality was highest in normal lung, while later-stage lesions appeared to have lower clonality but higher T cell density and diversity. Normal lung had the highest top T cell clone frequencies, which appeared to decline progressively from AAH through AIS, MIA and invasive adenocarcinoma. The findings rested on association rather than direct causation, and larger cohorts with long-term follow-up and longitudinal biopsies were considered necessary.

The patients had resection in Japan or China between 2014 and 2017. Histologic diagnosis of each case was confirmed independently by two lung cancer pathologists on H&E slides. For nucleic acid extraction, premalignant or tumor cells were enriched by macro-dissection following pathologic assessment. FFPE tissue was used for DNA isolation with the AllPrep DNA/RNA FFPE Kit. This clonotype was obtained from a person between 65 and 80 years old with lung adenocarcinoma. Specimen: FFPE lung adenocarcinoma in situ tissue. The cell subset or site label of this sample denotes: preinvasive adenocarcinoma in situ (AIS).

The DNA sequence is as follows: TGTGCCAGCAGACCCGGAGGCTATGGCTACACCTTC. It translates to CASRPGGYGYTF. This chain joins TRBV6-1 to TRBJ1-2, with the D gene too uncertain to name. V loses 6 bases, J loses 4 bases, and the germline ends lie 9 bases apart. From the germline V gene, CDR1 is MNHNS and CDR2 is SASEGT. The CDR3 holds 12 amino acids from the cysteine to the phenylalanine. Only the CDR3 DNA stays, 36 bases, in frame from base 1.